Below, 15 T cell receptor beta chains from the same sample are listed, as sequenced in a study of early T cells in non-severe SARS-CoV-2 infection. Using its own MiXCR run on the 5' RACE reads, TCRdb lists one record per CDR3 protein. Of roughly 52,000 distinct CDR3 sequences in the sample, approximately 8% were seen once. The sequenced material came from whole blood. These receptors all come from an adult who was a healthcare worker with PCR-confirmed SARS-CoV-2 infection or an uninfected control (not recorded which).

This clonotype has just a few counts. The V call is TRBV7-9, the J call TRBJ2-2, with a possible D match to TRBD1 (5 bases). This CDR3 comprises 14 residues. V shed 5 bases and J shed 0 bases, with 7 bases lying between them. Germline V gene data show CDR1 as SEHNR and CDR2 as FQNEAQ (reference sequence). The CDR3 DNA reads TGTGCCAGCAGCGGGGCCCCGAACACCGGGGAGCTGTTTTTT. It translates to CASSGAPNTGELFF.

This clonotype was counted only a few times. The CDR3 nucleotides are TGTGCCAGCAGCCCGGGACTAGCGGGAGGGCCCCAAGAGACCCAGTACTTC. This translates into CASSPGLAGGPQETQYF. This chain uses TRBV9 with TRBJ2-5; the match to TRBD2 covers 16 bases. Losses at the gene ends were 4 bases for V and 1 base for J; bases not matched to a gene: 4. The CDR3 loop spans 17 amino acids. CDR1 and CDR2 (germline): SGDLS, YYNGEE.

The rearrangement joins TRBV27 to TRBJ2-3; 8 positions agree with TRBD2. Trimming took 4 bases from V and 0 from J; bases not matched to a gene: 3. This CDR3 comprises 15 residues. From germline, CDR1 is MNHEY and CDR2 SMNVEV (reference sequence). The CDR3 sequence: CASSSSGLSTDTQYF. CDR3 bases: TGTGCCAGCAGTTCTAGCGGGCTGAGCACAGATACGCAGTATTTT.

This clonotype was detected ten times or more. The CDR3 DNA sequence: TGCAGTGCTAGAGACGCAGGGAGGGAGACCCAGTACTTC. Its translation is CSARDAGRETQYF. The chain combines TRBV20-1 with TRBJ2-5, with a possible D match to TRBD2 (6 bases). The ends were cut back, 0 bases at V and 5 bases at J, with 10 bases in the middle. This CDR3 is 13 amino acids long. The V gene's germline CDR1 is DFQATT and CDR2 SNEGSKA (reference sequence).

The genes are TRBV20-1 and TRBJ2-5; maybe TRBD2 (7 bases). Germline assignment: CDR1 DFQATT and CDR2 SNEGSKA (reference sequence). CDR3 length: 15 residues. V lost 3 bases and J lost 4, with 18 bases in between. The CDR3 region is CSARGGGLFGETQYF. The CDR3 bases are TGCAGTGCTAGGGGAGGGGGTTTGTTTGGAGAGACCCAGTACTTC.

This clonotype was picked up many times. The V and J genes are TRBV6-1 and TRBJ2-7; tentative D call: TRBD2 (5 bases). Trimming removed 0 bases from V and 4 bases from J, with 10 bases in between. The length of the CDR3 is 14 residues. The germline V gene has CDR1 MNHNS and CDR2 SASEGT. CDR3 region: CASSEARGLYEQYF. Written as DNA, the CDR3 is TGTGCCAGCAGTGAAGCTCGCGGGCTATACGAGCAGTACTTC.

There are many counts of this clonotype. The rearrangement uses TRBV6-5 and TRBJ2-1, with 10 bases identical to TRBD2. From germline, CDR1 is MNHEY and CDR2 SVGAGI. Trimming took 5 bases from V and 10 from J; bases not matched to a gene: 11. CDR3 length equals 15 residues. The chain's CDR3 is CASSPSGGGHWEQFF. In DNA, the CDR3 is TGTGCCAGCAGTCCGAGCGGGGGGGGTCATTGGGAGCAGTTCTTC.

This clonotype occurred a few times. The chain is built from TRBV5-4 and TRBJ1-2, with TRBD1 matching over 7 bases. This CDR3 region has 13 residues. Germline V lookup: CDR1 SGHNT, CDR2 YYREEE (reference sequence). V dropped 3 bases and J dropped 10; count of bases not matched to a gene: 9. Here the CDR3 DNA reads TGTGCCAGCAGCTCCACAGGGGTTAATGACTACACCTTC. This codes for CASSSTGVNDYTF.

The V and J genes are TRBV11-1 and TRBJ1-1, with D unresolved. V was cut by 1 base and J by 1 base, with 10 bases left in between. Germline-derived CDR1 and CDR2 are SGHAT and FQDESV (reference sequence). CDR3 length equals 15 residues. CDR3 bases: TGTGCCAGCAGCTTAGATACCCCAGCGAACACTGAAGCTTTCTTT. Its protein is CASSLDTPANTEAFF.

This clonotype was seen more than once but under ten times. V and J are TRBV6-2 or TRBV6-3 and TRBJ2-2; 8 bases are shared with TRBD1. The CDR3 spans 15 residues. Per the germline V gene, CDR1 is MNHEY and CDR2 is SVGEGT. The trim removed 10 bases at V and 2 bases at J, leaving 9 bases unmatched. In nucleotides, the CDR3 is TGTGCCACCCAACTGGACAGGGATAACACCGGGGAGCTGTTTTTT. Protein: CATQLDRDNTGELFF.

This clonotype has just a few counts. J is TRBJ2-5 and V is TRBV29-1; D is perhaps TRBD1 (6 bases). The germline gives CDR1 SQVTM, CDR2 ANQGSEA. The CDR3 runs to 13 residues. V lost 4 bases to trimming and J lost 1 base, with 10 bases between them. In nucleotides, the CDR3 is TGCAGCGTTGTAGTCAGGGGCCAAGAGACCCAGTACTTC. It is translated as CSVVVRGQETQYF.

There are many counts of this clonotype. The chain employs TRBV7-9 and TRBJ2-4; tentatively, D is TRBD2 (5 bases). Trimming stripped 5 bases from V and 3 bases from J, with 11 bases between. Germline CDR1 and CDR2: SEHNR and FQNEAQ (reference sequence). There are 14 residues in the CDR3. The CDR3 DNA is TGTGCCAGCAGCCCCCGAGGAGGCAAAAACATTCAGTACTTC. Amino acid sequence: CASSPRGGKNIQYF.

This clonotype was seen many times. The chain couples TRBV18 to TRBJ2-7, with 9 bases that match TRBD1. The V gene's germline CDR1 is KGHSH and CDR2 LQKENI. The V segment lost 6 bases and the J segment 2 bases; nucleotides outside the gene matches: 2. The CDR3 loop spans 13 amino acids. The CDR3 loop is CASSRQGAYEQYF. CDR3 sequence (DNA): TGTGCCAGCTCTAGACAGGGGGCCTACGAGCAGTACTTC. The variable domain in full, completed from reference TRBV18 and TRBJ2-7, reads NAGVMQNPRHLVRRRGQEARLRCSPMKGHSHVYWYRQLPEEGLKFMVYLQKENIIDESGMPKERFSAEFPKEGPSILRIQQVVRGDSAAYFCASSRQGAYEQYFGPGTRLTVT.

In this sample, this clonotype turned up many times. J is TRBJ2-3 and V is TRBV18; D might be TRBD2 (5 bases). The CDR3 loop spans 16 amino acids. Looked up from germline, CDR1 is KGHSH and CDR2 is LQKENI. V dropped 1 base and J dropped 6 bases, with 17 bases sitting between them. CDR3 nucleotides: TGTGCCAGCTCACCACTACTAGAGGCCCGTCGTGATACGCAGTATTTT. Translating gives CASSPLLEARRDTQYF.

This clonotype showed up many times. This chain links TRBV7-9 with TRBJ1-4; D gene unclear. Deletions cut 3 bases from V and 6 bases from J, with 11 bases between. Germline CDR1 SEHNR, CDR2 FQNEAQ (reference sequence). This CDR3 is 14 amino acids long. DNA for the CDR3: TGTGCCAGCAGCTTTTATCGCGAAGATGAAAAACTGTTTTTT. Protein: CASSFYREDEKLFF.